This TCR beta chain came from a study of blood T cell repertoires in COVID-19. As processed by the authors: Estimated nucleated cell counts came from reference gene primer amplification. Sequencing used immunoSEQ multiplex PCR; TCRdb keeps in-frame clones, though not all of them. The V and J calls and clone size were taken over from that table, and D and trimming were inferred from the DNA. Here the sample spans around 160,000 clones, over 80% being singletons. V lost 0 bases, J lost 4 bases, and 10 bases lay in between. This CDR3 region has 15 residues. Germline CDR1 SGHTA, CDR2 FQGNSA. The source material was peripheral blood. The sequence was obtained from a woman between 40 and 55 years old with active or convalescent COVID-19. This rearrangement joins TRBV7-2 to TRBJ2-1; the D gene is possibly TRBD2 (6 bases). CDR3 amino acids: CASSLAGGQYNEQFF. The CDR3 region has the DNA TGTGCCAGCAGCTTAGCGGGAGGCCAGTACAATGAGCAGTTCTTC.